This TCR beta chain was captured in a study of beta chain features in type 1 diabetes. Study-level background: No age, gender or cell yield differences were seen between patients and healthy donors.

This clone was seen more than once but under ten times. Its antigen is still unknown. CDR1 LGHNA and CDR2 YSLEER come from the germline V gene. Trimming took 3 bases from V and 5 from J; bases not matched to a gene: 2. This CDR3 has 14 residues. Points from the study as a whole: A moderate, significant TCRB CDR3 shortening appeared in type 1 diabetes across four CD4+ subsets.

The whole isolated RNA underwent reverse transcription, so sequencing captured expressed TCRB transcripts. Profiling relied on immunoSEQ multiplex PCR, and the TCRdb table lists in-frame clones only, not all of them. This table holds hundreds of thousands of clones, more than 12% found once. The receptor comes from a man younger than 35 with type 1 diabetes. The rearrangement uses TRBV4-3 and TRBJ1-5, with TRBD1 matching 9 bases. Input material: naive CD4+ T cells from blood. The CDR3 DNA reads TGCGCCAGCAGCCAGAGGACAGGGGATCAGCCCCAGCATTTT. Residues: CASSQRTGDQPQHF.